The 30 T cell receptor beta chains below were found in one sample sequenced in a study of cytotoxic CD8 clonotypes in ibrutinib-treated CLL. TCRdb keeps only in-frame clones here, not all; method: immunoSEQ multiplex PCR. The sample lists some 200,000 clones; roughly 79% were seen once. This sample comprised PBMCs, obtained after 12 months of ibrutinib treatment. Receptors were obtained from a human donor with chronic lymphocytic leukemia.

The V and J genes are TRBV28 and TRBJ2-7, with TRBD1 as a possible D gene (6 bases). Germline V gives CDR1 MDHEN, CDR2 SYDVKM. Trimming removed 1 base at V and 3 bases at J, with 10 bases between. CDR3 length: 14 residues. CDR3 in DNA: TGTGCCAGCAGTTTATTACAGGGCCTCTACGAGCAGTACTTC. This codes for CASSLLQGLYEQYF.

The CDR3 here is CASSLRTGVYEQYF. The DNA of the CDR3 is TGTGCCAGCAGTTTACGGACAGGGGTCTACGAGCAGTACTTC. V and J are TRBV28 and TRBJ2-7, with 9 bases that match TRBD1. The CDR3 spans 14 residues. The germline V gene has CDR1 MDHEN and CDR2 SYDVKM. The trim removed 2 bases at V and 3 bases at J, leaving 2 bases unmatched.

CDR3 sequence reads: CASSQATGLIPYEQYF. The CDR3 nucleotides read TGCGCCAGCAGCCAAGCGACAGGGTTAATCCCCTACGAGCAGTACTTC. The chain combines TRBV4-1 with TRBJ2-7; 7 nucleotides agree with TRBD1. Germline CDR1 MGHRA, CDR2 YSYEKL. The V segment lost 1 base and the J segment 2 bases; nucleotides outside the gene matches: 8. This CDR3 spans 16 amino acids.

The V call is TRBV6-5, the J call TRBJ1-2; 11 bases align to TRBD1. The CDR3 has 13 amino acids. Losses at the gene ends were 2 bases for V and 8 bases for J; bases not matched to a gene: 1. Germline V gives CDR1 MNHEY, CDR2 SVGAGI. The CDR3 is CASSYGQGAGYTF. The CDR3 DNA follows: TGTGCCAGCAGTTACGGACAGGGGGCAGGCTACACCTTC.

Turning to this clone: A junction boundary mismatches the germline segment, possibly from a read error. The chain is built from TRBV6-5 and TRBJ1-2; D is perhaps TRBD1 (5 bases). Germline CDR1 is MNHEY and CDR2 is SVGAGI. The CDR3 is made up of 15 amino acids. The CDR3 spells CASSYSPSDGALPHF. The DNA of the CDR3 is TGTGCCAGCAGTTACTCCCCTTCGGACGGGGCATTACCGCACTTC.

This rearrangement joins TRBV5-1 to TRBJ2-5; D possibly corresponds to TRBD1 (5 bases). V shed 0 bases and J shed 5 bases, with 17 bases lying between them. The CDR3 is 16 residues long. Germline CDR1 SGHRS, CDR2 YFSETQ. The CDR3, as DNA: TGCGCCAGCAGCTTGGCCGGAAGCAGGGATGGGGAGACCCAGTACTTC. This sequence encodes CASSLAGSRDGETQYF.

This clone was seen once. The chain is built from TRBV7-2 and TRBJ1-3, with D perhaps matching TRBD1 (5 bases). CDR3 length: 16 residues. CDR1 and CDR2 (germline): SGHTA, FQGNSA. Between the trimmed V and J ends, which lost 1 base and 2 bases, there was a span of 12 bases. CDR3 bases: TGTGCCAGCAGCTTAGTAGGACATACGCCTGGAAACACCATATATTTT. Encoded protein: CASSLVGHTPGNTIYF.

J is TRBJ2-2 and V is TRBV27; D call uncertain. This CDR3 is 14 amino acids long. Germline V gene sequence: CDR1 MNHEY, CDR2 SMNVEV (reference sequence). V gave up 2 bases and J gave up 4 bases, with 8 bases separating them. CDR3 bases: TGTGCCAGCAGTTTAAATAGAGGCACCGGGGAGCTGTTTTTT. Translated: CASSLNRGTGELFF.

V is TRBV2 and J is TRBJ2-1; 9 bases are shared with TRBD2. V was clipped by 5 bases and J by 7 bases; unmatched bases: 12. Germline values: CDR1 SNHLY, CDR2 FYNNEI. The CDR3 covers 16 residues. The CDR3 nucleotides are TGTGCCAGCAGTAAGGGGGGACTAGCAAACAATAATGAGCAGTTCTTC. Protein: CASSKGGLANNNEQFF.

The chain recombines TRBV7-9 with TRBJ1-1; D uncertain. Germline CDR1 and CDR2: SEHNR and FQNEAQ (reference sequence). This CDR3 is built from 13 residues. The V gene lost 0 bases and the J gene lost 7 bases, with 9 bases spanning the gap. The CDR3, as DNA: TGTGCCAGCAGCTTAGCAAACTGGGGTGAAGCTTTCTTT. Amino acids: CASSLANWGEAFF.

This chain joins TRBV6-5 and TRBJ1-1; no reliable D call. The germline V gene encodes CDR1 MNHEY and CDR2 SVGAGI. The length of the CDR3 is 16 residues. The V and J ends lost 4 bases and 2 bases respectively, with 17 bases between them. The CDR3 reads CASSSSWVPDNTEAFF. CDR3 nucleotides: TGTGCCAGCAGTTCCTCGTGGGTTCCCGACAACACTGAAGCTTTCTTT.

This chain links TRBV12-1 with TRBJ2-2; the table's TRBD1 call for D was not verified on the DNA. TRBV12-1 is a pseudogene segment. The CDR3 has 19 residues. CDR3 sequence reads: CASSSSVDRGPEDTGELFF. In nucleotides, the CDR3 is TGTGCCAGCAGCTCGTCCGTAGACAGGGGGCCGGAGGACACCGGGGAGCTGTTTTTT.

In DNA, the CDR3 is TGCAGCGTTGTGATCGGCAGGGGAGGAGGCTACACCTTC. It yields the protein CSVVIGRGGGYTF. The V call is TRBV29-1, the J call TRBJ1-2; D possibly corresponds to TRBD1 (6 bases). The germline gives CDR1 SQVTM, CDR2 ANQGSEA. This CDR3 is 13 amino acids long. Trimming cost V 4 bases and J 8 bases, with 17 bases left between them.

The V gene is TRBV2, the J gene TRBJ1-5; possibly TRBD1 for D (5 bases). V was trimmed by 8 bases and J by 4 bases, leaving 12 bases between them. CDR1 and CDR2 (germline): SNHLY, FYNNEI. This CDR3 has 13 amino acids. CDR3 in amino acids: CASHRTLNQPQHF. CDR3 bases: TGTGCCAGCCATCGGACACTAAATCAGCCCCAGCATTTT.

The chain is built from TRBV4-1 and TRBJ2-1, with D perhaps matching TRBD2 (6 bases). CDR1 and CDR2 from the germline V gene are MGHRA and YSYEKL. The CDR3 is made up of 17 amino acids. Trimming took 1 base from V and 0 from J, leaving 13 bases between them. The chain's CDR3 is CASSQATSRSSYNEQFF. The CDR3 bases are TGCGCCAGCAGCCAAGCGACTAGTAGGAGCTCCTACAATGAGCAGTTCTTC.

The chain employs TRBV7-6 and TRBJ2-2; 7 nucleotides match TRBD1. The ends lost 4 bases at V and 2 bases at J; junction bases unmatched: 7. Germline CDR1 SGHVS, CDR2 FNYEAQ. The CDR3 length is 16 residues. The CDR3 loop reads CASSSTPGGNTGELFF. CDR3 coding DNA: TGTGCCAGCAGCTCAACGCCAGGGGGAAACACCGGGGAGCTGTTTTTT.

V is TRBV18 and J is TRBJ2-7; tentatively, D is TRBD1 or TRBD2 (5 bases each). V lost 3 bases and J lost 2, with 20 bases in between. The CDR3 extends over 17 amino acids. Germline CDR1 is KGHSH and CDR2 is LQKENI. The CDR3 DNA is TGTGCCAGCTCACCGGGACCACCCGGACACCGGACCTACGAGCAGTACTTC. It translates to CASSPGPPGHRTYEQYF.

The chain is built from TRBV6-5 and TRBJ1-2; TRBD1 is a possible D gene (5 bases). Germline CDR1 MNHEY, CDR2 SVGAGI. V lost 6 bases and J lost 3, with 11 bases in between. The CDR3 runs to 13 residues. The CDR3: CASSDTGDYGYTF. The CDR3 DNA follows: TGTGCCAGCAGCGACACAGGTGACTATGGCTACACCTTC.

In its sample, this clone was seen a few times. The chain links TRBV7-9 to TRBJ2-3, with TRBD2 as a possible D gene (5 bases). Looked up from germline, CDR1 is SEHNR and CDR2 is FQNEAQ (reference sequence). There are 14 residues in the CDR3. Trimming pared 4 bases from V and 4 bases from J, leaving 12 bases between. CDR3 nucleotide sequence: TGTGCCAGCAGCTCGAGGGCGTTGGCAGATACGCAGTATTTT. Translated: CASSSRALADTQYF. Supplemented by reference TRBV7-9 and TRBJ2-3, the full variable domain reads DTGVSQNPRHKITKRGQNVTFRCDPISEHNRLYWYRQTLGQGPEFLTYFQNEAQLEKSRLLSDRFSAERPKGSFSTLEIQRTEQGDSAMYLCASSSRALADTQYFGPGTRLTVL.

The V and J genes are TRBV19 and TRBJ2-1; 13 positions agree with TRBD2. The CDR3 sequence is 15 residues long. Germline values: CDR1 LNHDA, CDR2 SQIVND (reference sequence). V was pared by 5 bases and J by 4 bases, with 2 bases of the junction left unmatched. CDR3 sequence (DNA): TGTGCCAGTAGTCCGGGACTAGCGGGGTACAATGAGCAGTTCTTC. Translated, it gives CASSPGLAGYNEQFF.

The CDR3 DNA reads TGTGCCAGCCACCTCGGGGGAGGAAAACTGTTTTTT. As protein: CASHLGGGKLFF. The rearrangement uses TRBV30 and TRBJ1-4, with D perhaps TRBD1 (5 bases). The germline CDR1 and CDR2 sequences are GTSNPN and SVGIG (reference sequence). CDR3 length: 12 amino acids. The V and J ends lost 8 bases and 10 bases respectively, with 17 bases between them.

This chain uses TRBV10-2 with TRBJ2-2; 7 bases fit TRBD2. Germline lookup yields CDR1 WSHSY and CDR2 SAAADI. The CDR3 is 13 residues long. Trimming at V came to 7 bases and at J to 8 bases, leaving 7 bases not matched to a gene. CDR3 bases: TGCGCCAGCACCACGGGGGGTCGGGGGGAGCTGTTTTTT. This codes for CASTTGGRGELFF.

The chain couples TRBV5-1 to TRBJ2-7; D possibly corresponds to TRBD1 (6 bases). V was cut by 0 bases and J by 5 bases, with 15 bases left in between. The CDR3 has 15 residues. CDR1 SGHRS and CDR2 YFSETQ come from the germline V gene. This CDR3 is CASSLGLGTSNEQYF. CDR3 nucleotide sequence: TGCGCCAGCAGCTTGGGGTTGGGGACAAGCAACGAGCAGTACTTC.

This chain joins TRBV5-1 and TRBJ2-5; TRBD1 aligns across 7 bases. In germline, CDR1 is SGHRS, CDR2 YFSETQ. Trimming cost V 3 bases and J 2 bases; bases outside gene matches: 4. The CDR3 extends over 14 amino acids. This chain's CDR3 is CASSSRTGQETQYF. Written as DNA, the CDR3 is TGCGCCAGCAGCTCCCGGACAGGACAAGAGACCCAGTACTTC.

The CDR3 region is CASSLFAEGDQAYEQYF. The CDR3 nucleotides read TGTGCCAGCAGCTTATTTGCGGAGGGTGATCAGGCCTACGAGCAGTACTTC. The rearrangement joins TRBV7-9 to TRBJ2-7, with D maybe TRBD2 (6 bases). V lost 2 bases and J 2 bases, leaving 19 bases between the germline ends. Germline V gene lookup returns CDR1 SEHNR and CDR2 FQNEAQ (reference sequence). There are 17 residues in the CDR3.

The CDR3 DNA reads TGTGCCAGCAGCTTGGTGGGACAAGCTACAGATACGCAGTATTTT. It yields the protein CASSLVGQATDTQYF. The chain is built from TRBV5-6 and TRBJ2-3; D may be TRBD1 (6 bases). CDR1 and CDR2 from the germline V gene are SGHDT and YYEEEE. The CDR3 runs to 15 residues. Trimming shortened V by 0 bases and J by 3 bases, and 11 bases separated the two germline ends. Looking up the rest from reference TRBV5-6 and TRBJ2-3 gives the full variable domain: DAGVTQSPTHLIKTRGQQVTLRCSPKSGHDTVSWYQQALGQGPQFIFQYYEEEERQRGNFPDRFSGHQFPNYSSELNVNALLLGDSALYLCASSLVGQATDTQYFGPGTRLTVL.

CDR3 in amino acids: CACITQGYTGELFF. The DNA of the CDR3 is TGTGCCTGTATTACACAGGGGTACACCGGGGAGCTGTTTTTT. The chain is built from TRBV30 and TRBJ2-2; the match to TRBD1 covers 7 bases. The ends lost 6 bases at V and 3 bases at J; junction bases unmatched: 7. Germline CDR1 is GTSNPN and CDR2 is SVGIG (reference sequence). The CDR3 loop spans 14 amino acids.

The V call is TRBV5-6, the J call TRBJ2-1; 8 bases line up with TRBD2. Unmatched junction bases numbered 4, after V lost 4 bases and J lost 1 base. From germline, CDR1 is SGHDT and CDR2 YYEEEE. CDR3 size: 15 residues. This CDR3 is CASSQGLESYNEQFF. As DNA, the CDR3 is TGTGCCAGCAGCCAGGGACTAGAGTCCTACAATGAGCAGTTCTTC. The complete variable domain, with remaining parts taken from reference TRBV5-6 and TRBJ2-1, reads DAGVTQSPTHLIKTRGQQVTLRCSPKSGHDTVSWYQQALGQGPQFIFQYYEEEERQRGNFPDRFSGHQFPNYSSELNVNALLLGDSALYLCASSQGLESYNEQFFGPGTRLTVL.

The CDR3 region has the DNA TGTGCCAGCAGCCCCAGGGGAGCGGGGGGCTACACCGGGGAGCTGTTTTTT. Amino acid sequence: CASSPRGAGGYTGELFF. The rearrangement links TRBV4-2 to TRBJ2-2; TRBD2 aligns across 9 bases. CDR3 size: 17 residues. Germline CDR1 reads LGHNA; CDR2 reads YNFKEQ. The trim removed 4 bases at V and 3 bases at J, leaving 9 bases unmatched.

V usage is TRBV5-4 and J usage is TRBJ1-2; TRBD1 might be the D (5 bases). Looked up from germline, CDR1 is SGHNT and CDR2 is YYREEE (reference sequence). V was clipped by 3 bases and J by 4 bases, with 13 bases between them. The length of the CDR3 is 14 residues. CDR3 in DNA: TGTGCCAGCAGCTCGCAGGGAACCCCCTATGGCTACACCTTC. It specifies CASSSQGTPYGYTF.